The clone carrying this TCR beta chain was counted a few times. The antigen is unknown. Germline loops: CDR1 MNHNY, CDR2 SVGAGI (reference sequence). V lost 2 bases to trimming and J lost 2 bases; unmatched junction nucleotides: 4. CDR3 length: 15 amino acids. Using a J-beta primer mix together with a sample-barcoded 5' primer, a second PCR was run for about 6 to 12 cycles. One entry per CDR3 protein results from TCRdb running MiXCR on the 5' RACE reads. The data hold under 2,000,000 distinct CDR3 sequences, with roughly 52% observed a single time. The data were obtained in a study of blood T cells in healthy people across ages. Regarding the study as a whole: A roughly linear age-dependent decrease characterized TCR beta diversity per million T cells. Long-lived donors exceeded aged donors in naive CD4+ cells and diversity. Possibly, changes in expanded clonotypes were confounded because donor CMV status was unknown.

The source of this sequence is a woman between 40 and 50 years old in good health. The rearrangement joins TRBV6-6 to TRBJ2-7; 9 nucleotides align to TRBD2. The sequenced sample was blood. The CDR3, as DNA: TGTGCCAGCAGTTACGGGCTAGCGGGGACCTACGAGCAGTACTTC. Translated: CASSYGLAGTYEQYF.